Listed here is a single TCR beta chain. Antigen: not known. V shed 4 bases and J shed 6 bases, with 25 bases lying between them. This CDR3 has 17 amino acids. Germline V lookup: CDR1 GTSNPN, CDR2 SVGIG (reference sequence). TCRdb's table, derived via immunoSEQ multiplex PCR, lists solely in-frame clones and lacks some. The sample yields some 2.1 million clones, roughly 94% seen once. The data stem from a study of shared clonotypes between healthy human individuals. Broader study findings: Rarefaction exposed incomplete sorted-subset sequencing despite large depth. Non-shared clonotypes had lower generation probabilities than those shared by all four donors.

Sequencing was carried out using naive CD4+ T cells sorted from blood. Subset defined: CD45RA+ positively selected. This clonotype was sampled from a man younger than 30 in good health. The chain combines TRBV30 with TRBJ2-1, with a weak D call TRBD2 (5 bases). The CDR3 DNA reads TGTGCCTGGACTGTTATGTTAACTAGGACCCCCTCCAATGAGCAGTTCTTC. It yields the protein CAWTVMLTRTPSNEQFF.